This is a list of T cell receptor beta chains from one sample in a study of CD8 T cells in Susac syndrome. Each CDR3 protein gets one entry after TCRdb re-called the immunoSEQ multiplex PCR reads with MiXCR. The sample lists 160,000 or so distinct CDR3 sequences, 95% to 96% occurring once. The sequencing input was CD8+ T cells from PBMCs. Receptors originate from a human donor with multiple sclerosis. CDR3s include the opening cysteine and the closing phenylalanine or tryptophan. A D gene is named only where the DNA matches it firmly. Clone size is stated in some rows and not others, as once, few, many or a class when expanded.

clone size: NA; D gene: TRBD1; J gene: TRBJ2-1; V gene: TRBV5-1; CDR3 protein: CASSPRLGDREGSEQFF; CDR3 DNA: TGCGCCAGCAGCCCCCGATTAGGGGACAGGGAGGGGAGTGAGCAGTTCTTC
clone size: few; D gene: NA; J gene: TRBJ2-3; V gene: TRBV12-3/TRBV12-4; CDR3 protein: CASSRLGTDTQYF; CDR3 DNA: TGTGCCAGCAGCCGACTAGGCACAGATACGCAGTATTTT
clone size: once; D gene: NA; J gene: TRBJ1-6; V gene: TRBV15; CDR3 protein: CATSRAGQSSYNSPLHF; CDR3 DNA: TGTGCCACCAGCAGAGCTGGACAGAGCTCCTATAATTCACCCCTCCACTTT
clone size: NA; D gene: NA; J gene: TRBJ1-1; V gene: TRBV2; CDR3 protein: CASSEGQGPSNTEAFF; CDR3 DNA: TGTGCCAGCAGTGAAGGGCAGGGCCCGTCGAACACTGAAGCTTTCTTT
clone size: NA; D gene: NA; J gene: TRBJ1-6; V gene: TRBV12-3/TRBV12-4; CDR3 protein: CASRADNSPLHF; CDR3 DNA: TGTGCCAGCAGAGCAGACAATTCACCCCTCCACTTT
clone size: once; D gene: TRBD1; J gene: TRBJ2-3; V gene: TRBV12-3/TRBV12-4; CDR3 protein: CASSYLGTGRADTQYF; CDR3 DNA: TGTGCCAGCAGTTACCTCGGGACAGGGAGGGCAGATACGCAGTATTTT
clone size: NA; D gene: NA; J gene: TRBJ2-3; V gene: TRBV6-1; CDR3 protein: CASSEIRRYTQYF; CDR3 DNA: TGTGCCAGCAGTGAAATTCGGCGGTATACGCAGTATTTT
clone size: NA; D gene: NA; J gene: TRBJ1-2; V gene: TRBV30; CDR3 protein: CACDTGHYGYTF; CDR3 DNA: TGTGCCTGCGATACAGGCCATTACGGCTACACCTTC
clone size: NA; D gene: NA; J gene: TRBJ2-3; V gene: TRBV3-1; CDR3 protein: CASSLPPDTQYF; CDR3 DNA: TGTGCCAGCAGCCTGCCCCCCGATACGCAGTATTTT
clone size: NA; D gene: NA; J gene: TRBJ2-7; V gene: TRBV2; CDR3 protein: CASRGGSGHSYEQYF; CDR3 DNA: TGTGCCAGCAGGGGGGGCTCAGGACACTCCTACGAGCAGTACTTC
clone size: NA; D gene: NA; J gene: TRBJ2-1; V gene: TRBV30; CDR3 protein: CAWSFPHNEQFF; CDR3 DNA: TGTGCCTGGAGTTTCCCACACAATGAGCAGTTCTTC
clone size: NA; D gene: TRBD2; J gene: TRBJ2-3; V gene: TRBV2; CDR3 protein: CASEGTSGDDTQYF; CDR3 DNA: TGTGCCAGTGAGGGGACTAGCGGGGACGATACGCAGTATTTT
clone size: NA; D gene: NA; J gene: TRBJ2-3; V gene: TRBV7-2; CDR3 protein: CASSLQLDTQYF; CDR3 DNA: TGTGCCAGCAGCTTACAGTTAGATACGCAGTATTTT
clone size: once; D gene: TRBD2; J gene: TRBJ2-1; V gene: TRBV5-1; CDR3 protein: CASAVAGGHYEQFF; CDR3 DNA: TGCGCCAGCGCCGTAGCGGGGGGGCACTATGAGCAGTTCTTC
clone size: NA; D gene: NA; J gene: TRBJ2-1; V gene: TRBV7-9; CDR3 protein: CASTHGISSYNEQFF; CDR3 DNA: TGTGCCAGCACCCACGGGATCAGCTCCTACAATGAGCAGTTCTTC
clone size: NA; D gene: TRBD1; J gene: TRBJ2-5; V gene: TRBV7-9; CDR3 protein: CASSARDRPETQYF; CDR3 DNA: TGTGCCAGCAGCGCTCGGGACAGGCCGGAGACCCAGTACTTC
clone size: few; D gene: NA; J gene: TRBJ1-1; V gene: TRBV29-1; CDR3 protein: CSVQGPTEAFF; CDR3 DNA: TGCAGCGTTCAAGGGCCCACTGAAGCTTTCTTT
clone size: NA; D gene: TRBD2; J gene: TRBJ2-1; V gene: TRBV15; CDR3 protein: CATSTSGGGGEQFF; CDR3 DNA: TGTGCCACCAGCACCTCGGGGGGGGGAGGTGAGCAGTTCTTC
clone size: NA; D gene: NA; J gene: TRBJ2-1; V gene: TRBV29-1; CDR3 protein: CSAGTATGSYNEQFF; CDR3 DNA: TGCAGCGCCGGAACCGCGACGGGTTCCTACAATGAGCAGTTCTTC
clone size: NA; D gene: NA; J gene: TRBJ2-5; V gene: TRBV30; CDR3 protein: CAWTPGGLETQYF; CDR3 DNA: TGTGCCTGGACCCCGGGGGGCCTGGAGACCCAGTACTTC
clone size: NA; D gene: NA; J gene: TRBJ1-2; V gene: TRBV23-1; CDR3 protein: CASSQSTGYTF; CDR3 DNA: TGCGCCAGCAGTCAATCAACGGGCTACACCTTC
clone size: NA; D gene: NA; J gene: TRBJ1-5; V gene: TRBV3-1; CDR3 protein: CASSQGGPQHF; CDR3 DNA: TGTGCCAGCAGCCAAGGTGGGCCCCAGCATTTT
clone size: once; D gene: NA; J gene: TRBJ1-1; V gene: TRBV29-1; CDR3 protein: CSVRGATTEAFF; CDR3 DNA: TGCAGCGTTCGGGGGGCAACCACTGAAGCTTTCTTT
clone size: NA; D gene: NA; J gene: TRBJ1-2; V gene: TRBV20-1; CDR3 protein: CSARDLRTDQNGYTF; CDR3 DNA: TGCAGTGCTAGAGATTTGCGGACAGATCAGAATGGCTACACCTTC
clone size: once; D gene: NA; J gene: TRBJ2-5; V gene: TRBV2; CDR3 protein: CASSVLDPKETQYF; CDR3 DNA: TGTGCCAGCAGTGTGTTGGACCCGAAAGAGACCCAGTACTTC
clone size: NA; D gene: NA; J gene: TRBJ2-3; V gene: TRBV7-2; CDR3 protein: CASSSFPPAGGDTQYF; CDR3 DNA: TGTGCCAGCAGCTCTTTCCCTCCAGCCGGCGGAGATACGCAGTATTTT
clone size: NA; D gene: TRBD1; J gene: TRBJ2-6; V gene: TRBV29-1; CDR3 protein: CSVEDPGQRSGANVLTF; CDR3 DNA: TGCAGCGTTGAAGATCCGGGACAGCGCTCTGGGGCCAACGTCCTGACTTTC
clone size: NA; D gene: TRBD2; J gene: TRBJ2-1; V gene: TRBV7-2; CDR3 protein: CASSFSGGYYNEQFF; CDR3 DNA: TGTGCCAGCAGCTTTAGCGGGGGTTACTACAATGAGCAGTTCTTC
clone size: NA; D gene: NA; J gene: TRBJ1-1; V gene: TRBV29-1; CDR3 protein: CSVVGRAEAFF; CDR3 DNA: TGCAGCGTTGTCGGTCGGGCCGAAGCTTTCTTT
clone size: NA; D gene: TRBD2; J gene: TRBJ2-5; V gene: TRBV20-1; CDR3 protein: CSATGLAVTQETQYF; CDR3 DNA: TGCAGTGCTACCGGACTAGCGGTCACACAAGAGACCCAGTACTTC
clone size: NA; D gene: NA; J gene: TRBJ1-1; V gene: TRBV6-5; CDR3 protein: CASSRDPTEAFF; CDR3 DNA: TGTGCCAGCAGCCGGGACCCCACTGAAGCTTTCTTT
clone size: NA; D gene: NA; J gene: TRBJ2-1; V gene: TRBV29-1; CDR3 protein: CSVEGPFSRTGSYNEQFF; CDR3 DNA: TGCAGCGTTGAAGGTCCGTTTTCCCGGACGGGGTCCTACAATGAGCAGTTCTTC
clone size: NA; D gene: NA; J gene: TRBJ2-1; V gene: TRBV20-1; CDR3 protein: CSAIGREQVNEQFF; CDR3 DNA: TGCAGTGCTATCGGCAGGGAGCAGGTCAATGAGCAGTTCTTC
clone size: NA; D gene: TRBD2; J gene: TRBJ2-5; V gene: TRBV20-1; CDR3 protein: CSASSFGLASVLGTQYF; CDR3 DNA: TGCAGTGCTAGTTCGTTTGGACTAGCGAGTGTCCTGGGGACCCAGTACTTC
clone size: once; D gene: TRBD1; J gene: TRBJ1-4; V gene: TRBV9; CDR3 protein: CASSGGTGTTNEKLFF; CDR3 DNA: TGTGCCAGCAGCGGCGGGACAGGAACAACTAATGAAAAACTGTTTTTT
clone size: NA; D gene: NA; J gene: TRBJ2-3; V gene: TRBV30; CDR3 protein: CAWSGDTDTQYF; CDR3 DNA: TGTGCCTGGAGCGGGGACACAGATACGCAGTATTTT
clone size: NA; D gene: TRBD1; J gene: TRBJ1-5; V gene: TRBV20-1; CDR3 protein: CSARVWTGANQPQHF; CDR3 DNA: TGCAGTGCTAGAGTCTGGACAGGGGCGAATCAGCCCCAGCATTTT
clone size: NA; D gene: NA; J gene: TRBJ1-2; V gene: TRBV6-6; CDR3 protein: CASSQILGPVGYTF; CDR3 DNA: TGTGCCAGCAGCCAGATATTGGGGCCGGTTGGCTACACCTTC
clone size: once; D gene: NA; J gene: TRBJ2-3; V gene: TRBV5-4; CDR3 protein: CASSSGEQSEYF; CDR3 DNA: TGTGCCAGCAGCTCGGGGGAGCAGTCAGAGTATTTT
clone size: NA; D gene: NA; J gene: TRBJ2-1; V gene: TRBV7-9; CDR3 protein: CASSYPNYNEQFF; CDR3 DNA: TGTGCCAGCAGTTATCCTAACTACAATGAGCAGTTCTTC
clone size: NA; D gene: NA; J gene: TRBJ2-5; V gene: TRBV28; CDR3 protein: CASSSDWLGETQYF; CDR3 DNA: TGTGCCAGCAGTTCGGACTGGTTGGGGGAGACCCAGTACTTC
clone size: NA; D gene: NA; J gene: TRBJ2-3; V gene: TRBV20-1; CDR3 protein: CSAKEWSTDTQYF; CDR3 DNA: TGCAGTGCGAAGGAGTGGAGCACAGATACGCAGTATTTT
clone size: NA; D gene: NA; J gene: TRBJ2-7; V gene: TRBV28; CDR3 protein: CASSSQASSPYEQYF; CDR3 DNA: TGTGCCAGCAGTTCCCAGGCCTCATCCCCATACGAGCAGTACTTC
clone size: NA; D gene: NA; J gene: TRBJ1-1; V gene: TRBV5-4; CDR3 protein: CASSPRGGGTEAFF; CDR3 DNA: TGTGCCAGCAGCCCCCGGGGGGGAGGGACTGAAGCTTTCTTT
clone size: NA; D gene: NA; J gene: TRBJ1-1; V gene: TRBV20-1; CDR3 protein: CSARGQRTNTEAFF; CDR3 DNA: TGCAGTGCTAGAGGGCAGAGAACGAACACTGAAGCTTTCTTT
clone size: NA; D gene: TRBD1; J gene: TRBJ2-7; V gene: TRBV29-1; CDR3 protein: CSVDQGAEQYF; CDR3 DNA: TGCAGCGTTGACCAGGGGGCCGAGCAGTACTTC
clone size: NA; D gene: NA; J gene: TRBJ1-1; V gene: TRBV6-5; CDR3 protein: CATARGGDAFF; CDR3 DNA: TGTGCCACCGCGAGAGGGGGAGACGCTTTCTTT
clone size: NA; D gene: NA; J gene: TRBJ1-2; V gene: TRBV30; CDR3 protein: CAWNGNDGYTF; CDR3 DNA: TGTGCCTGGAACGGCAACGATGGCTACACCTTC
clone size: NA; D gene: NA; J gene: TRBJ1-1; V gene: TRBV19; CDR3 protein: CASSISQDLKNTEAFF; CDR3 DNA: TGTGCCAGTAGTATTTCGCAGGACCTGAAGAACACTGAAGCTTTCTTT
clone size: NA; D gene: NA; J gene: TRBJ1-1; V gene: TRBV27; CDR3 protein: CASSLSQVVRTEAFF; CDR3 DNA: TGTGCCAGCAGTTTGAGTCAGGTCGTGCGGACTGAAGCTTTCTTT
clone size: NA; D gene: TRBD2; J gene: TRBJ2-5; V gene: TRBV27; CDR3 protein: CASSLGGTGETQYF; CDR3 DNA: TGTGCCAGCAGTTTGGGGGGGACGGGTGAGACCCAGTACTTC
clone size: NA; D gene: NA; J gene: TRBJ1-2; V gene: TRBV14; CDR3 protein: CASSPSSGYGYTF; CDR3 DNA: TGTGCCAGCAGCCCTTCTTCTGGCTATGGCTACACCTTC
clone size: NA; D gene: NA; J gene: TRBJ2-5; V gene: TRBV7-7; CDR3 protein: CASSLEQGSETQYF; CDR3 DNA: TGTGCTAGCAGCTTAGAACAGGGCAGCGAGACCCAGTACTTC
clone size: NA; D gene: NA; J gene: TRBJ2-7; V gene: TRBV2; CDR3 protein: CASSEQSGQAYEQYF; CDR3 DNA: TGTGCCAGCAGTGAACAGTCAGGGCAAGCCTACGAGCAGTACTTC
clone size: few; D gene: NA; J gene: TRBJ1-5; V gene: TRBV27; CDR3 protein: CASSFLGNQPQHF; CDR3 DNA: TGTGCCAGCAGTTTCTTAGGGAATCAGCCCCAGCATTTT
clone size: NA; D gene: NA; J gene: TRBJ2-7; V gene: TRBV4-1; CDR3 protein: CASSQARTEAYEQYF; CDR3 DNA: TGCGCCAGCAGCCAAGCCCGGACTGAAGCTTACGAGCAGTACTTC
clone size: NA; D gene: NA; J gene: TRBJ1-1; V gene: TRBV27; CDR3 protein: CASSLGSGLNTEAFF; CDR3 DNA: TGTGCCAGCAGTTTAGGTTCAGGCTTGAACACTGAAGCTTTCTTT
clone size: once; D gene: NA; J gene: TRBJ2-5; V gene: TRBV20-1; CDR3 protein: CSDDNMAQYF; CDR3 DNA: TGCAGTGACGACAACATGGCCCAGTACTTC
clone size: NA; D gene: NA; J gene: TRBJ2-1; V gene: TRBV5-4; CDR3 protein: CASSSGSSSYNEQFF; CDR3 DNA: TGTGCCAGCAGCTCAGGGTCGAGCTCCTACAATGAGCAGTTCTTC